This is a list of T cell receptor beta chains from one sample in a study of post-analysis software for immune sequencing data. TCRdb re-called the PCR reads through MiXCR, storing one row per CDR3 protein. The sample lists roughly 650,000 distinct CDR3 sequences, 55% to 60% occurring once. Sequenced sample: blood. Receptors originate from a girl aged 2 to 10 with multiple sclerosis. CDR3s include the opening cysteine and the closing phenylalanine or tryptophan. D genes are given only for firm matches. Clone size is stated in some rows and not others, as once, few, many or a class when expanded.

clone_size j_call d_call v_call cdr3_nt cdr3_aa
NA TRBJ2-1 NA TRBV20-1 TGCAGTGCTACTAGGGCGAGTGAGCAGTTCTTC CSATRASEQFF
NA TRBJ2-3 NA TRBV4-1 TGCGCCAGCAGCCAAGATCCAGGGGCGCGGTATACGCAGTATTTT CASSQDPGARYTQYF
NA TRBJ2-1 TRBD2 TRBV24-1 TGTGCCACCAGTGATCGAGCGGGGGCCTACAATGAGCAGTTCTTC CATSDRAGAYNEQFF
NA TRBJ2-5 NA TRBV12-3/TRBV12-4 TGTGCCAGCAGTTCCTATACTAGGCCGACCCAGTACTTC CASSSYTRPTQYF
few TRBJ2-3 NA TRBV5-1 TGCGCCAGCAGCCCTGGACAGCCAGTTTCTCGCACAGATACGCAGTATTTT CASSPGQPVSRTDTQYF
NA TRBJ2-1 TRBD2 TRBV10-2 TGCGCCAGCAGTGAGGGGGCGGGAGGCCCTTCCTACAATGAGCAGTTCTTC CASSEGAGGPSYNEQFF
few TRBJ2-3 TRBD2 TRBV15 TGTGCCACCAGCAGAGCCCTCTCCAGCGGGGGGCCGACGCGCACAGATACGCAGTATTTT CATSRALSSGGPTRTDTQYF
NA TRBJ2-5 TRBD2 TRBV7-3 TGTGCCAGCAGCTTGGCTAGCGGGAGGGGACAAGAGACCCAGTACTTC CASSLASGRGQETQYF
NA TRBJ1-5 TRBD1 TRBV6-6 TGTGCCAGCAAGACCGGGACAGGTTATCAGCCCCAGCATTTT CASKTGTGYQPQHF
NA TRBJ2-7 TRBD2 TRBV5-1 TGCGCCAGCAGCCCCGATCGGACGAGCGGGAGGTCCTACGAGCAGTACTTC CASSPDRTSGRSYEQYF
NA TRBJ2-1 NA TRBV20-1 TGCAGTGCTAGCAGGGTACCCTACAATGAGCAGTTCTTC CSASRVPYNEQFF
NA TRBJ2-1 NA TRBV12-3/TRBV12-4 TGTGCCAGCAGTTTAGGGTTAGCGCAGTTCTTC CASSLGLAQFF
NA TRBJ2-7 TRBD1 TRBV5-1 TGCGCCAGCAGCCCGGGACAGGGGATCGGCTACGAGCAGTACTTC CASSPGQGIGYEQYF
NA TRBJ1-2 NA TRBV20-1 TGCAGTGCCCTGGCGGGGGCGACTAACTATGGCTACACCTTC CSALAGATNYGYTF
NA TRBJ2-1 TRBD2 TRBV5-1 TGCGCCAGCAGCAAACGGACTAGCGGGATAAGCTCCTACAATGAGCAGTTCTTC CASSKRTSGISSYNEQFF
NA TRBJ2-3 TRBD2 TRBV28 TGTGCCAGCAGTTTACTCGGGGGGGATACAGATACGCAGTATTTT CASSLLGGDTDTQYF
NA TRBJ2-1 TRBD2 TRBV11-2 TGTGCCAGCAGCTTAGCGGCAGCGGGACTAGGGTTATACAATGAGCAGTTCTTC CASSLAAAGLGLYNEQFF
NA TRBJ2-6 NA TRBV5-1 TGCGCCAGCAGCCGGAGGCCCTCTGGGGCCAACGTCCTGACTTTC CASSRRPSGANVLTF
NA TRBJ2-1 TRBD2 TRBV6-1 TGTGCCAGCAGTAGCCGGCTGATTGGACTAGCGGGGGGGCTTTCCTACAATGAGCAGTTCTTC CASSSRLIGLAGGLSYNEQFF
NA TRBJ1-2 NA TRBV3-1 TGTGCCAGCAGTCGCGACGGACCCTATGGCTACACCTTC CASSRDGPYGYTF
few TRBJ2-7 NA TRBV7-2 TGTGCCAGCAGCTTAGCTCTAGCAATCCACGAGCAGTACTTC CASSLALAIHEQYF
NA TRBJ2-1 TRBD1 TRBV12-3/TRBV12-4 TGTGCCAGCAGCCCGGAAGGGGGCCGTGAGCAGTTCTTC CASSPEGGREQFF
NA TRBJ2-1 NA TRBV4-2 TGTGCCAGCAGCCCCCTTGGGGGGACGGACGACAATGAGCAGTTCTTC CASSPLGGTDDNEQFF
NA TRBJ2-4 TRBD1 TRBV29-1 TGCAGCGTTGCAATAGGGGGCGCTTACTACGTGCAGTACTTC CSVAIGGAYYVQYF
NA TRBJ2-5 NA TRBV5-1 TGCGCCAGCAGGATACTGGGGGGACAAGAGACCCAGTACTTC CASRILGGQETQYF
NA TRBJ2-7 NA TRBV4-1 TGCGCCAGCAGCCAAGATCCCGGGGACGAGCAGTACTTC CASSQDPGDEQYF